Below are 14 T cell receptor beta chains sequenced from a single sample in a study of blood T cell repertoires in COVID-19. Produced via immunoSEQ multiplex PCR; TCRdb's table is partial and in-frame only. This table holds 43,000 or so clones, 65% to 85% found once. The material sequenced was peripheral blood. These receptors came from a woman of 80 years or more with acute or convalescent COVID-19.

The rearrangement links TRBV7-9 to TRBJ1-1; D possibly corresponds to TRBD1 (5 bases). This CDR3 has 12 amino acids. The germline V and J ends were trimmed by 7 bases and 1 base, with 7 bases remaining between them. Looked up from germline, CDR1 is SEHNR and CDR2 is FQNEAQ (reference sequence). The CDR3 sequence is CASNDRNTEAFF. The CDR3 DNA reads as TGTGCCAGCAACGACAGGAACACTGAAGCTTTCTTT.

The chain employs TRBV6-2 or TRBV6-3 and TRBJ1-3, with TRBD1 matching 9 bases. After removal of 2 bases from V and 0 bases from J, the junction contained 5 bases not matched to a gene. This CDR3 has 17 residues. Germline-derived CDR1 and CDR2 are MNHEY and SVGEGT. The CDR3 coding sequence is TGTGCCAGCAGTTACGCCGGGACAGGGACCTCTGGAAACACCATATATTTT. Translated, it gives CASSYAGTGTSGNTIYF.

CDR3: CASSSYTRTGRSQFGTLFF. As DNA, the CDR3 is TGTGCCAGCAGTTCTTATACCCGGACAGGGCGAAGCCAGTTTGGAACGCTGTTCTTT. J is TRBJ1-1 and V is TRBV27, with TRBD1 identical over 8 bases. Germline-derived CDR1 and CDR2 are MNHEY and SMNVEV (reference sequence). The CDR3 covers 19 residues. J lost 14 bases, V lost 4 bases, and 30 bases had no gene match.

The J gene is TRBJ1-2, the V gene TRBV30, with a tentative D call TRBD1 (5 bases). The CDR3 runs to 13 residues. Between the trimmed V and J ends, which lost 0 bases and 3 bases, there was a span of 8 bases. Germline V gene lookup returns CDR1 GTSNPN and CDR2 SVGIG (reference sequence). CDR3 coding DNA: TGTGCCTGGAGTGTAACGACAGACTATGGCTACACCTTC. This translates into CAWSVTTDYGYTF.

In nucleotides, the CDR3 is TGTGCCAGCAGCTATAGCGGGGCGCTGAACACCGGGGAGCTGTTTTTT. Its translation is CASSYSGALNTGELFF. The genes are TRBV13 and TRBJ2-2, with 8 bases fitting TRBD2. Germline-derived CDR1 and CDR2 are PRHDT and FYEKMQ (reference sequence). Losses at the gene ends were 4 bases for V and 1 base for J; bases not matched to a gene: 5. The CDR3 totals 16 residues.

The chain couples TRBV19 to TRBJ1-6; 12 bases are shared with TRBD1. V shed 7 bases and J 9 bases; nucleotides not matched to a gene: 13. The CDR3 has 17 residues. CDR1 is LNHDA and CDR2 is SQIVND in the germline V gene (reference sequence). The CDR3 DNA follows: TGTGCCAGTACCCCGGGACAGGGGGCGTCTGAAATTTCACCCCTCCACTTT. Its protein product is CASTPGQGASEISPLHF.

The gene calls are TRBV19 and TRBJ1-4, with a weak D call TRBD1 (5 bases). CDR1 LNHDA and CDR2 SQIVND come from the germline V gene (reference sequence). CDR3 size: 12 residues. V lost 4 bases and J 15 bases, leaving 15 bases between the germline ends. The CDR3 DNA reads as TGTGCCAGTAGTAAACCCGGGGGAAAGGTGTTTTTT. Its protein is CASSKPGGKVFF.

This chain joins TRBV6-5 and TRBJ1-1, with D perhaps matching TRBD1 (6 bases). Deletions cut 0 bases from V and 0 bases from J, with 8 bases between. The CDR3 is 15 residues long. The V gene's germline CDR1 is MNHEY and CDR2 SVGAGI. The CDR3 sequence: CASSYSAGVNTEAFF. The CDR3 bases are TGTGCCAGCAGTTACTCTGCAGGGGTGAACACTGAAGCTTTCTTT.

The chain recombines TRBV19 with TRBJ2-7; the D gene is possibly TRBD1 (6 bases). This CDR3 has 15 amino acids. Trimming took off 3 bases at V and 9 bases at J, with 21 bases between the two ends. Germline V CDR1 and CDR2: LNHDA, SQIVND (reference sequence). CDR3 nucleotide sequence: TGTGCCAGTAGTATTCGGCAGGGGTCCGGGATTGTGCAGTACTTC. It encodes CASSIRQGSGIVQYF.

V is TRBV30 and J is TRBJ2-7; 10 positions match TRBD2. The junction had 4 bases not matched to a gene; V was cut back by 2 bases and J by 3 bases. The germline V gene encodes CDR1 GTSNPN and CDR2 SVGIG (reference sequence). The CDR3 spans 14 residues. The CDR3 sequence is CAWSPTSGNYEQYF. CDR3 coding DNA: TGTGCCTGGAGTCCCACTAGCGGGAACTACGAGCAGTACTTC.

As regards this clone: The DNA is left out, because the CDR3 cannot be placed on it with certainty; the CDR3 is given as TCRdb lists it. The chain couples TRBV21-1 to TRBJ1-3; TRBD1, the table's D call, was not compared with the DNA. TRBV21-1 is reported as a pseudogene. The CDR3 contains 19 residues when both ends are counted. CDR3 loop: CASSKVLRGQVGSGNTIYF.

The J gene is TRBJ2-3, the V gene TRBV7-9; D gene ambiguous. Trimming took off 5 bases at V and 2 bases at J, with 5 bases between the two ends. The germline CDR1 and CDR2 sequences are SEHNR and FQNEAQ (reference sequence). This CDR3 comprises 12 residues. CDR3 loop: CASSQVTDTQYF. CDR3 sequence (DNA): TGTGCCAGCAGCCAGGTCACAGATACGCAGTATTTT.

The gene calls are TRBV7-9 and TRBJ1-2; no reliable D call. Germline CDR1 is SEHNR and CDR2 is FQNEAQ (reference sequence). The CDR3 has 14 amino acids. Deletions cut 1 base from V and 4 bases from J, with 10 bases between. The DNA for the CDR3 is TGTGCCAGCAGCTTAGGTGTGGAGCCCTATGGCTACACCTTC. Translation gives CASSLGVEPYGYTF.

The CDR3 DNA sequence: TGTGCCAGCAGTCGGACAGGGAGCTCCTATAATTCACCCCTCCACTTT. Translation: CASSRTGSSYNSPLHF. The chain recombines TRBV6-2 or TRBV6-3 with TRBJ1-6; TRBD1 agrees at 8 bases. CDR1 is MNHEY, CDR2 SVGEGT, per germline. CDR3 size: 16 residues. J gave up 0 bases and V 5 bases, and 3 bases lay outside the gene matches.